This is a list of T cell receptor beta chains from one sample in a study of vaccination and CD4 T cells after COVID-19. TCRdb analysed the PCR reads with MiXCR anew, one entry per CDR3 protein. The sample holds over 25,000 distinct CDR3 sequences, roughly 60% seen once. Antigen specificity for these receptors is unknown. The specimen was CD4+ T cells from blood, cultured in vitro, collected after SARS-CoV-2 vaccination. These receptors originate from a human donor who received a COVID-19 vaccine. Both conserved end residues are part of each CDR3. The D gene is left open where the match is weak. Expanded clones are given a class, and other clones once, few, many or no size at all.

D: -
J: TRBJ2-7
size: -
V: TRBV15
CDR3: CATSRDASNYYEQYF
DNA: TGTGCCACCAGCAGAGACGCATCCAACTACTACGAGCAGTACTTC

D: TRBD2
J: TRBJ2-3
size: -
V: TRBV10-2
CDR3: CASRLAGPSTDTQYF
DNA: TGCGCCAGCCGACTAGCGGGACCTAGCACAGATACGCAGTATTTT

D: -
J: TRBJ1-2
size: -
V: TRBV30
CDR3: CAWSHIPEPAGYTF
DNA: TGTGCCTGGAGTCATATCCCCGAACCAGCGGGCTACACCTTC

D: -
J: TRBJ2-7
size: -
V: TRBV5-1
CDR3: CASSLAHRPPPYEQYF
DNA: TGCGCCAGCAGCTTGGCCCACAGGCCACCCCCCTACGAGCAGTACTTC

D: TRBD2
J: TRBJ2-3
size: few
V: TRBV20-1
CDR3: CSARPSGTSGGIGDTQYF
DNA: TGCAGTGCTAGACCCTCCGGGACTAGCGGGGGGATAGGAGATACGCAGTATTTT

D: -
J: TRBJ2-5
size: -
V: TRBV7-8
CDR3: CAGRTRETQYF
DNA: TGTGCCGGAAGGACTCGGGAGACCCAGTACTTC

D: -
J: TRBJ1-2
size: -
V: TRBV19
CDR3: CASSIKAGGGYTF
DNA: TGTGCCAGTAGTATTAAAGCCGGTGGAGGCTACACCTTC

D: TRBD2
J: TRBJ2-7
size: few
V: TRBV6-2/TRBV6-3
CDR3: CASNPSRGVAYEQYF
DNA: TGTGCCAGCAACCCCTCTCGGGGGGTCGCCTACGAGCAGTACTTC

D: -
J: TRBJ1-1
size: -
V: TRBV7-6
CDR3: CASSLGPGFKAFF
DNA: TGTGCCAGCAGCTTAGGACCAGGGTTTAAAGCTTTCTTT

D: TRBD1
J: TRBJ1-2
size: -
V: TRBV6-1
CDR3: CASGTGTVYGYTF
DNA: TGTGCCAGCGGGACCGGGACAGTCTATGGCTACACCTTC

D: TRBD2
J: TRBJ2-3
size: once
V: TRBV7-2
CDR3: CASSVASGGPGDTQYF
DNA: TGTGCCAGCAGCGTCGCTAGCGGGGGGCCCGGAGATACGCAGTATTTT

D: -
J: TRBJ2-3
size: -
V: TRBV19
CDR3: CASRTGTSTDTQYF
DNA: TGTGCCAGTAGGACGGGGACTAGCACAGATACGCAGTATTTT

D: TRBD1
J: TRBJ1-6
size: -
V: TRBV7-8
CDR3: CASSLEGGSSPLHF
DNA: TGTGCCAGCAGCTTAGAAGGGGGCAGTTCACCCCTCCACTTT

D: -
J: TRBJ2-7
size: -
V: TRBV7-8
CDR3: CASSSDRGALYEQYF
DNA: TGTGCCAGCAGCTCCGACCGAGGGGCCCTATACGAGCAGTACTTC

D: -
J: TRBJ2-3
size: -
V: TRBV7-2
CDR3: CASSSERDTQYF
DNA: TGTGCCAGCAGCTCGGAGAGGGATACGCAGTATTTT

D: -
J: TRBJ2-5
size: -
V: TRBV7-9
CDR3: CASSPRPGGETQYF
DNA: TGTGCCAGCAGCCCGCGACCCGGAGGGGAGACCCAGTACTTC

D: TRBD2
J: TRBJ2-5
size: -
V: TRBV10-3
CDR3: CAISESQAGGGQETQYF
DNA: TGTGCCATCAGTGAGTCCCAAGCGGGGGGAGGCCAAGAGACCCAGTACTTC

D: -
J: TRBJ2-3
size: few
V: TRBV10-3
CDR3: CAISDRGDTQYF
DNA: TGTGCCATCAGTGACAGGGGTGATACGCAGTATTTT

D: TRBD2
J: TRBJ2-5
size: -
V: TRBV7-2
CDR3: CASSRGLDHQETQYF
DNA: TGTGCCAGCAGCCGCGGACTAGATCACCAAGAGACCCAGTACTTC

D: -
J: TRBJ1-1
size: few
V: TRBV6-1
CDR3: CASSTDGQRNTEAFF
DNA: TGTGCCAGCAGTACCGACGGACAGAGGAACACTGAAGCTTTCTTT

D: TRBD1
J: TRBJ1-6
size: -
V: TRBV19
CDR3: CASKEGASPLHF
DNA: TGTGCCAGTAAGGAGGGGGCGTCACCCCTCCACTTT

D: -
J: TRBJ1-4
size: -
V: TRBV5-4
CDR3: CASSLQNTEREKLFF
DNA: TGTGCCAGCAGCTTACAAAACACCGAGCGGGAAAAACTGTTTTTT

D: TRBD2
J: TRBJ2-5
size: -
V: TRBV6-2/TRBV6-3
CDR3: CASSGLAGQETQYF
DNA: TGTGCCAGCAGTGGACTAGCGGGGCAAGAGACCCAGTACTTC

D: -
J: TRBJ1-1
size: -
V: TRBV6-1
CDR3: CASSLGSGTEAFF
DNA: TGTGCCAGCAGCCTCGGATCTGGCACTGAAGCTTTCTTT

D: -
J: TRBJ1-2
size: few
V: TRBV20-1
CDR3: CSARDREQRNGYTF
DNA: TGCAGTGCTAGAGATAGGGAACAGAGAAATGGCTACACCTTC

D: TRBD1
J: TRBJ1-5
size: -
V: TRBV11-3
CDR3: CASSLGQSNNQPQHF
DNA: TGTGCCAGCAGCTTGGGACAGTCAAACAATCAGCCCCAGCATTTT

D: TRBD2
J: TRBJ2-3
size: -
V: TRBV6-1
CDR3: CASSPGGPLSDTQYF
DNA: TGTGCCAGCAGTCCGGGGGGGCCGTTATCAGATACGCAGTATTTT

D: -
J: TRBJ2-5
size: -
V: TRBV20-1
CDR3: CSAPASGETQYF
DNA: TGCAGTGCTCCCGCCTCTGGCGAGACCCAGTACTTC

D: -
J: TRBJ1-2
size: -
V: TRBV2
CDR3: CASSVNRVGYTF
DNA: TGTGCCAGCAGTGTAAACAGGGTGGGCTACACCTTC

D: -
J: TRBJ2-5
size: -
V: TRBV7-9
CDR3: CASSLNPGAGRVKTQYF
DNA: TGTGCCAGCAGCTTAAATCCCGGTGCAGGGCGGGTGAAGACCCAGTACTTC

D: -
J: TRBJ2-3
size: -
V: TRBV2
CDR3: CASTREAQIIEYF
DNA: TGTGCCAGCACTAGGGAAGCACAGATAATCGAGTATTTT

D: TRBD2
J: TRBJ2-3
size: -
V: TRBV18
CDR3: CASSPRVPSGDTQYF
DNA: TGTGCCAGCTCACCAAGAGTTCCTAGCGGAGATACGCAGTATTTT

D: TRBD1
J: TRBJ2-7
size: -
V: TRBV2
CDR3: CASGDRGSAARSSYEQYF
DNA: TGTGCCAGCGGCGACAGGGGATCGGCCGCGAGGAGCTCCTACGAGCAGTACTTC

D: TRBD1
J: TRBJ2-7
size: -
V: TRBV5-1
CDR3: CASSGQGAYEQYF
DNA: TGCGCCAGCAGCGGACAGGGGGCCTACGAGCAGTACTTC

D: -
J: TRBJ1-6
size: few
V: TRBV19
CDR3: CASSPDRSSYNSPLHF
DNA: TGTGCCAGTAGTCCAGACAGGAGCTCCTATAATTCACCCCTCCACTTT

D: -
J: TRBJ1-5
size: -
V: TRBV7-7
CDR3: CASSLDVNQPQHF
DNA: TGTGCCAGCAGCTTAGACGTCAATCAGCCCCAGCATTTT

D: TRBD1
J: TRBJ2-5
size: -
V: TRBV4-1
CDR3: CASSQEQGTAYQETQYF
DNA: TGCGCCAGCAGCCAAGAGCAGGGGACAGCCTACCAAGAGACCCAGTACTTC

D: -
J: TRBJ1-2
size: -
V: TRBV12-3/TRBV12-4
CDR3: CASRDQGSKGYGYTF
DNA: TGTGCCAGCAGAGATCAGGGAAGCAAAGGCTATGGCTACACCTTC

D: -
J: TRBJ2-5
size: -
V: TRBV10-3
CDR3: CAISESAGQWIQETQYF
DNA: TGTGCCATCAGTGAGTCAGCGGGACAGTGGATCCAAGAGACCCAGTACTTC

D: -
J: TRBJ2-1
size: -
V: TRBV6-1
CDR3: CASRARGNAFNEQFF
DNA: TGTGCCAGCAGGGCGCGGGGCAATGCCTTCAATGAGCAGTTCTTC

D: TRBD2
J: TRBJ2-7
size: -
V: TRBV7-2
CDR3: CASIPPGGESYEQYF
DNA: TGTGCCAGCATCCCCCCGGGGGGTGAGTCCTACGAGCAGTACTTC

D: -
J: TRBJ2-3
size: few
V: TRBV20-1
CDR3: CSASPPRGGFTDTQYF
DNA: TGCAGTGCTAGTCCCCCTCGGGGAGGCTTCACAGATACGCAGTATTTT

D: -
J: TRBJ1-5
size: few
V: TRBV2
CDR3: CASGRGQPQHF
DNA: TGTGCCAGCGGCAGGGGTCAGCCCCAGCATTTT

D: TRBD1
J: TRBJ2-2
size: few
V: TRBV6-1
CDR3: CATHDRGNTGELFF
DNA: TGTGCCACCCATGACAGGGGGAACACCGGGGAGCTGTTTTTT

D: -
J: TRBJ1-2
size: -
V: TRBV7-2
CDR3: CASSLELSDNYGYTF
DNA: TGTGCCAGCAGCTTAGAATTATCGGACAACTATGGCTACACCTTC